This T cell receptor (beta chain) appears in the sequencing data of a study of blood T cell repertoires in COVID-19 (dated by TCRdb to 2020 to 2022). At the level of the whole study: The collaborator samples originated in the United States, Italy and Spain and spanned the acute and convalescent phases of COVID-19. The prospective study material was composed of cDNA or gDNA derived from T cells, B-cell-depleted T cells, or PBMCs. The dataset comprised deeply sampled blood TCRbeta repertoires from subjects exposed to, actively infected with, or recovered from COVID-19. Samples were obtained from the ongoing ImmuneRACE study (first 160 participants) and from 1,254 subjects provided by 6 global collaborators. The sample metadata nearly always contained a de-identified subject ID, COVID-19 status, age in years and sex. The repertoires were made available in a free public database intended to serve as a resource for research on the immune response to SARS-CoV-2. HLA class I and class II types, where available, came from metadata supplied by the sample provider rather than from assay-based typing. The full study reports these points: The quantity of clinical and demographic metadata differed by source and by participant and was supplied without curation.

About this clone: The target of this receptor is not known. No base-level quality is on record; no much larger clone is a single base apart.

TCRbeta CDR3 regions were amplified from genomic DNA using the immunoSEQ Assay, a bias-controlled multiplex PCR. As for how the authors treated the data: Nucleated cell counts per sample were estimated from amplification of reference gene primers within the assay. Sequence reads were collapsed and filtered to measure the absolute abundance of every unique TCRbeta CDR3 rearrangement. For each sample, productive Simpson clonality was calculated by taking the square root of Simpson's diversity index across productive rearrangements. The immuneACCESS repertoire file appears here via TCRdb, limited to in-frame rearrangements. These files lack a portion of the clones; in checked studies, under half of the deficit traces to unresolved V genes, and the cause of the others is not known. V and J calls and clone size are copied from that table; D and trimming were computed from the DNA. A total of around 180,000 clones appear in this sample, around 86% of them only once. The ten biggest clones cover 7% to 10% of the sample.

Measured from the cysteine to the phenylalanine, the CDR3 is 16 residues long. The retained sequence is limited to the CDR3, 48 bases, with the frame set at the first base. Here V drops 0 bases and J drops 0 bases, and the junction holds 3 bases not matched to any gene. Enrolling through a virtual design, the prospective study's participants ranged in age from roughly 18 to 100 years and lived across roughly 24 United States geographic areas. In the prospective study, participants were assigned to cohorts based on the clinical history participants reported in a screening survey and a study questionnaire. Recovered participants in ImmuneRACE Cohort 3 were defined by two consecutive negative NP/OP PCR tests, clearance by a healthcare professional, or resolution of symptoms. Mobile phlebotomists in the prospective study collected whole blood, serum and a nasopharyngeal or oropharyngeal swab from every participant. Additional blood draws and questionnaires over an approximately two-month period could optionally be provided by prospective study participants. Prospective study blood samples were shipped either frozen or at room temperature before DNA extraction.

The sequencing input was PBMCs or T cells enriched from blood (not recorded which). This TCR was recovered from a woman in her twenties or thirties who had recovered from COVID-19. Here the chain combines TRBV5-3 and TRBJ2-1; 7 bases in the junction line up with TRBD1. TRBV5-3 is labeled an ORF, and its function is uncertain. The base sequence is TGTGCCAGAAGCTTGGGGGACAGCAGCTCCTACAATGAGCAGTTCTTC. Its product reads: CARSLGDSSSYNEQFF.